This paragraph reports one TCR beta chain. Its antigen is not known. Before regulatory T cell sorting, thawed PBMCs rested overnight at 37°C in about 190 IU/ml IL-2. The entry originates in a study of Tregs in tolerant kidney transplant recipients. TCRdb's table, derived via immunoSEQ multiplex PCR, lists solely in-frame clones and lacks some. The sample contains about 18,000 clones, roughly 82% of which appear only once. Findings and caveats of the study: Validation in larger populations is needed because few patients were studied. Expanding Tregs on activated donor B cells appeared to best identify donor-specific TCRbeta clones.

The TCR was taken from a human donor in good health. Material for sequencing was Tregs from blood.

This CDR3 reads CASSLSYERSGANVLTF. The CDR3 nucleotides are TGTGCCAGCAGTTTATCCTATGAAAGATCTGGGGCCAACGTCCTGACTTTC. J is TRBJ2-6 and V is TRBV28; D is unclear. Germline V gives CDR1 MDHEN, CDR2 SYDVKM. The CDR3 sequence is 17 residues long. The V and J ends lost 1 base and 1 base respectively, with 11 bases between them. Full variable domain (outside the CDR3, taken from reference TRBV28 and TRBJ2-6): DVKVTQSSRYLVKRTGEKVFLECVQDMDHENMFWYRQDPGLGLRLIYFSYDVKMKEKGDIPEGYSVSREKKERFSLILESASTNQTSMYLCASSLSYERSGANVLTFGAGSRLTVL.